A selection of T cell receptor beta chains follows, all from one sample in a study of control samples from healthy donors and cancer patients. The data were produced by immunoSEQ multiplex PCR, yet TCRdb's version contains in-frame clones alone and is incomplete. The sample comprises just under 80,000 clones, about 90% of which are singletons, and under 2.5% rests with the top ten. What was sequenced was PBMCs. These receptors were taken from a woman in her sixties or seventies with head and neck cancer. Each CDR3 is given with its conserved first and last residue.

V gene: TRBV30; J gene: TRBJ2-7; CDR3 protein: CAWKPRVYEQYF
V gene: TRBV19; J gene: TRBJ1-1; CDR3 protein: CASSLRGGGQGPGRAFF
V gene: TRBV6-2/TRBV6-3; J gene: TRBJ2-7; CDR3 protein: CASSYDRDRGLDEQYF
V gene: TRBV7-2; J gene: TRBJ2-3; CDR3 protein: CASSFAGQTPDTQYF
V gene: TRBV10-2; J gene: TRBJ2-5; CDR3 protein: CASSQGLAGSKTQYF
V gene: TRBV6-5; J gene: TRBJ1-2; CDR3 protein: CASSYSGMHGYTF
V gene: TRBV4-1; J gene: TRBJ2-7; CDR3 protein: CANSRLVPEREQYF
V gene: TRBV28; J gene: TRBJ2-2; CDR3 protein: CASTPGVLDTGELFF
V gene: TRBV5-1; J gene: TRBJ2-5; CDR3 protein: CASSLAGETQYF
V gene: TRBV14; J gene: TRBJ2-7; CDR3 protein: CASSQGGAPYEQYF
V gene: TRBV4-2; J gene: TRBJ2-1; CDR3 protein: CASSHGVGGGRAHNEQFF
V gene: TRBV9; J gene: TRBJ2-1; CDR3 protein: CASSESGSGEQFF
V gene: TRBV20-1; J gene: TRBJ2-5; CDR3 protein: CSASGAGEETQYF
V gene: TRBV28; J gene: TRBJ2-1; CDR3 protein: CASSLYFWEGTEAGTGRDEQFF
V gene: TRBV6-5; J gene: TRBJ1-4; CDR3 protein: CASASPGGFGEKLFF
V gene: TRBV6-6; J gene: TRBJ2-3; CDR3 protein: CASSYLGQGNTDTQYF
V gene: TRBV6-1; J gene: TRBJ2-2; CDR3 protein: CASSENNRGRSTGELFF
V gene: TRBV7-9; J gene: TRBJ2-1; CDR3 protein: CASSLLGLAGVVDEQFF
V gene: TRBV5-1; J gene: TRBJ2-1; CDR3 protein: CASSSGTGGFDEQFF
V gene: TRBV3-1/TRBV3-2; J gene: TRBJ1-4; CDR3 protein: CASSLGGGDEKLFF
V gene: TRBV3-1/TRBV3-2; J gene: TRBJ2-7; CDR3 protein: CASSHTTPGLGSNYEQYF
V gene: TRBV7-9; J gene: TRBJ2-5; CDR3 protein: CASSLSGSGETQYF
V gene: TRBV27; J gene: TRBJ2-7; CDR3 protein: CASSPGQGRSYEQYF
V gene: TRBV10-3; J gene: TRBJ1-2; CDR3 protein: CATGGTDYGYTF
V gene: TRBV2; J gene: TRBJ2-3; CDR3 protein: CASSDRKAVGTDTQYF
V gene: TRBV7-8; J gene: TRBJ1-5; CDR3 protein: CASSFRDRGQPQHF
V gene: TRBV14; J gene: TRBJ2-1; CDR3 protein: CASSQRGGGNEQFF
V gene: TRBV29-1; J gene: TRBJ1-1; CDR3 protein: CSANRAGNTEAFF
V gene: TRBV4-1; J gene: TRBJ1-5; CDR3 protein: CASSQNAGPASPQHF
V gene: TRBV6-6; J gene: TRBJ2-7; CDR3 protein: CASRRGTAEQYF
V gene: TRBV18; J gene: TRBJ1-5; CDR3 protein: CASSRADNSNQPQHF
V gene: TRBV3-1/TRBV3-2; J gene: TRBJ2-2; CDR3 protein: CASSSSTRTSGLSGGELFF
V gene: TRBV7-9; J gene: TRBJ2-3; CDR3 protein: CASSSSGTSGRDTQYF
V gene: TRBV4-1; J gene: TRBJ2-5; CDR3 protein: CASSLILRETQYF
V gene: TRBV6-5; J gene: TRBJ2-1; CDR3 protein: CASKLIGGSYNEQFF
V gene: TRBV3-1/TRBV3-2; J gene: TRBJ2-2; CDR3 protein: CASSLVAGKGTGELFF
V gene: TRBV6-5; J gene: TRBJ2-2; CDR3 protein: CASSPLPGTGELFF
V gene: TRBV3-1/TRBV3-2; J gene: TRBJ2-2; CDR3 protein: CASSSRDRNTGELFF
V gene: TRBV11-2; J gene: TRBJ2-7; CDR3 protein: CASSLETGTGSHEQYF
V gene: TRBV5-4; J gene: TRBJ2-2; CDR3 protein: CASSPRTSGAGELFF
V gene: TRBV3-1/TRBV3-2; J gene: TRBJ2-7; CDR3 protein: CASSPPPGQGSNEQYF
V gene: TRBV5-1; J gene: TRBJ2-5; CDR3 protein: CASSLDPQGEETQYF
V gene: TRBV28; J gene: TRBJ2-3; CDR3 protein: CASSLVLGQNPGGVTDTQYF
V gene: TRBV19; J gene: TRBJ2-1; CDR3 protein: CASSSYLGQGAYNEQFF
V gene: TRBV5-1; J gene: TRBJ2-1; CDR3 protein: CASSLNPAVRGNEQFF
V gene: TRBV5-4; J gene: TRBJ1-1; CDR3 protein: CASSLDQGASTEAFF
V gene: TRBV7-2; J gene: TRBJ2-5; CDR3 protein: CASSPGRQETQYF
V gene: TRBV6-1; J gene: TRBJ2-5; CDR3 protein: CASSDRPVGQETQYF
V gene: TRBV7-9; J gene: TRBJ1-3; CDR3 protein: CASSSSRGAVGNTIYF